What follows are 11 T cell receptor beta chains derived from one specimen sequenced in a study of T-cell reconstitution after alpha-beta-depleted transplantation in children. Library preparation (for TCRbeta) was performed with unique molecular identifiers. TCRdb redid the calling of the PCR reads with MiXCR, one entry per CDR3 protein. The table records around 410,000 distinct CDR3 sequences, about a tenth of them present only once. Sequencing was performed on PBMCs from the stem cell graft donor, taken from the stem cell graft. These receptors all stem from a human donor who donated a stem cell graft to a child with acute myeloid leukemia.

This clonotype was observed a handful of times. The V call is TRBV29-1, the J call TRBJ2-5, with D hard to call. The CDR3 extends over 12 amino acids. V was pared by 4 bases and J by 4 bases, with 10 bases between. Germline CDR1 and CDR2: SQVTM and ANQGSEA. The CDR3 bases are TGCAGCGTTGGGGCAGAAGGAGAGACCCAGTACTTC. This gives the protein CSVGAEGETQYF.

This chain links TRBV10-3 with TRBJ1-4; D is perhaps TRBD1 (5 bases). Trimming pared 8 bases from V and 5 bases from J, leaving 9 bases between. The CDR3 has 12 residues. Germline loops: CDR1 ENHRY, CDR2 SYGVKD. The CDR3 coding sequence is TGTGCCATCTCCAGGGAAAATGAAAAACTGTTTTTT. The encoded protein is CAISRENEKLFF.

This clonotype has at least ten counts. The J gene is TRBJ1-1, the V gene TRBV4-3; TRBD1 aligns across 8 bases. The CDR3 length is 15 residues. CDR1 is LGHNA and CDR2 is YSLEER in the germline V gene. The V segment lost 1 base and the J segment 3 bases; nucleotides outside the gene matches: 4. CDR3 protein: CASSQGAGGHTEAFF. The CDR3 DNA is TGCGCCAGCAGCCAAGGCGCAGGGGGCCACACTGAAGCTTTCTTT.

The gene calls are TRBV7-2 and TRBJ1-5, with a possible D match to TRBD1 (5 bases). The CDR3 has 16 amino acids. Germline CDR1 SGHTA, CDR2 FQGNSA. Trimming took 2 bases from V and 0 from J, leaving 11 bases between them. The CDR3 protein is CASSLQGSPSNQPQHF. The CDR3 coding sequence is TGTGCCAGCAGCTTACAGGGCTCCCCTAGCAATCAGCCCCAGCATTTT. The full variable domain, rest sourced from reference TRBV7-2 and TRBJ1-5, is GAGVSQSPSNKVTEKGKDVELRCDPISGHTALYWYRQSLGQGLEFLIYFQGNSAPDKSGLPSDRFSAERTGGSVSTLTIQRTQQEDSAVYLCASSLQGSPSNQPQHFGDGTRLSIL.

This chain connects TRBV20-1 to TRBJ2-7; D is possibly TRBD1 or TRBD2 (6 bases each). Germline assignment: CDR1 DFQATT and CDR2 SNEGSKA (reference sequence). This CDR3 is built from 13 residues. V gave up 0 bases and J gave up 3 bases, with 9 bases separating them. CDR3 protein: CSARDEGGYEQYF. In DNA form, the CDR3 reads TGCAGTGCTAGAGATGAGGGGGGCTACGAGCAGTACTTC.

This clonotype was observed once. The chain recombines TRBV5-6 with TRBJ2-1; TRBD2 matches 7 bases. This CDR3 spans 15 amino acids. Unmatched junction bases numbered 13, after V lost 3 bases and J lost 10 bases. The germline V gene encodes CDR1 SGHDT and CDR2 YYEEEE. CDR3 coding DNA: TGTGCCAGCAGCTCCCGACTAGCCGGCGAGCAGGAGCAGTTCTTC. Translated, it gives CASSSRLAGEQEQFF.

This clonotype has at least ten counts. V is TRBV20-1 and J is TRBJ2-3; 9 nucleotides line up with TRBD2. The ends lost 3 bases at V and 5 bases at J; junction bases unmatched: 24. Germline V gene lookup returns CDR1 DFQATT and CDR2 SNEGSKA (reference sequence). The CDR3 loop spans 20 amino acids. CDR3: CSARVPGTSLSRGPGDTQYF. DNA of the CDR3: TGCAGTGCTAGGGTCCCCGGGACTAGCCTGAGCAGGGGACCTGGAGATACGCAGTATTTT.

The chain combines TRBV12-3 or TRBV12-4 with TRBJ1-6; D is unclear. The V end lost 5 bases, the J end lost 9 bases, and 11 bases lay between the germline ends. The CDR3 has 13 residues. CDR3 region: CASSPSRGSPLHF. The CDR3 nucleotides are TGTGCCAGCAGTCCCTCCCGGGGTTCACCCCTCCACTTT.

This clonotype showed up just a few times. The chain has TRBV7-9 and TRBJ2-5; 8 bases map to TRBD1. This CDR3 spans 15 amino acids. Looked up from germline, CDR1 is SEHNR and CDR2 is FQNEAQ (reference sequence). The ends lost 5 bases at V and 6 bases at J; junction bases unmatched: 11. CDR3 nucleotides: TGTGCCAGCAGCGCCTCCGGACAGGGAGGAAAGACCCAGTACTTC. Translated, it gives CASSASGQGGKTQYF.

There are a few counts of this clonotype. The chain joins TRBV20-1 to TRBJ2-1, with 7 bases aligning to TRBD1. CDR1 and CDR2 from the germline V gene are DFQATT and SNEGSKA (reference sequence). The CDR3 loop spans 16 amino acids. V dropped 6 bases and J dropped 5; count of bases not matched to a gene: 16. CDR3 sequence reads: CSAQPAWGQGDNEQFF. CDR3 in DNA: TGCAGTGCCCAACCGGCGTGGGGGCAGGGGGACAATGAGCAGTTCTTC.

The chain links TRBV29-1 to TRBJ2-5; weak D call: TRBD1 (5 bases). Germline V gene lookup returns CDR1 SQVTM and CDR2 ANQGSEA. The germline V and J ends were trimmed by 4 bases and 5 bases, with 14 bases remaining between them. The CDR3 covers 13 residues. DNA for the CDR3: TGCAGCGTTGCCCTAGGGGTTCAGGAGACCCAGTACTTC. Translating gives CSVALGVQETQYF.